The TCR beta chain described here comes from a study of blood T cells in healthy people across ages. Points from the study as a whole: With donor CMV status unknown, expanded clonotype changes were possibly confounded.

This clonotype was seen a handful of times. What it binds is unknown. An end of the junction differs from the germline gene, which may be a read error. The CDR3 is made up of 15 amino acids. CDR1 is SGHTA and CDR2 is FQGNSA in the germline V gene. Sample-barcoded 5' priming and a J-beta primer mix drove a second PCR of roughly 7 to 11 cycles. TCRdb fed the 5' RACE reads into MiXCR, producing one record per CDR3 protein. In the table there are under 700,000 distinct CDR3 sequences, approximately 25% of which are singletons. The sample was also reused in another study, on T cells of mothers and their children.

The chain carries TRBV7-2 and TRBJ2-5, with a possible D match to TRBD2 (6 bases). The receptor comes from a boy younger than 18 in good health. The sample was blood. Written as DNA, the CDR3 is TGTGCCAGCAGCTTCGCCGGGACCGACGGGTCGGGGGAGTTCTTC. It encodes CASSFAGTDGSGEFF.